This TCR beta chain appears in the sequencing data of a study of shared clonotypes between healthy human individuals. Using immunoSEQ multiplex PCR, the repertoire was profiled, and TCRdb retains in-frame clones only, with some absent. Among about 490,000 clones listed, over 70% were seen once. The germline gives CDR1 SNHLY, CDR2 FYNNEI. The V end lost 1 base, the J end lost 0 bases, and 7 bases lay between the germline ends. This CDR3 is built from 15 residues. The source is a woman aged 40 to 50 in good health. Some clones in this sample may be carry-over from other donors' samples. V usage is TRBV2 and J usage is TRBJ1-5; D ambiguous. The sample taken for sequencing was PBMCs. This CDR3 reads CASSEGAVSNQPQHF. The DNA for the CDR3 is TGTGCCAGCAGTGAAGGGGCGGTTAGCAATCAGCCCCAGCATTTT.